This T cell receptor beta chain was profiled in a study of response to subunit inactivated influenza vaccine. Points from the study as a whole: Authors proposed each seasonal influenza vaccination draws in few new T cells.

Turning to this clonotype: Its antigen is undetermined.

Via MiXCR, TCRdb re-called the RT-PCR reads, giving one row per CDR3 protein. In the table there are roughly 760,000 distinct CDR3 sequences, roughly 20% of which are singletons. This sample comprised PBMCs from blood, obtained roughly 5 days after vaccination. The receptor comes from a man aged 50-59 years who received an inactivated influenza vaccine.

CDR3 amino acids: CSAEDPGGNQPQHF. In nucleotides, the CDR3 is TGCAGTGCAGAAGACCCCGGGGGCAATCAGCCCCAGCATTTT. The genes are TRBV20-1 and TRBJ1-5; D uncertain. Germline V gene lookup returns CDR1 DFQATT and CDR2 SNEGSKA (reference sequence). The V end lost 6 bases, the J end lost 2 bases, and 14 bases lay between the germline ends. The CDR3 is made up of 14 amino acids.